This TCR beta chain stems from a study of blood T cell repertoires in COVID-19. Whole-study context: The origin of the acute and convalescent COVID-19 samples was the United States, Italy and Spain.

Original processing notes: It was from reference gene primer amplification that nucleated cell counts were estimated. Method: immunoSEQ multiplex PCR; TCRdb's copy keeps in-frame clones and lacks some. Clone size and V and J calls were adopted from that table, with D and trimming inferred from the DNA. The sample lists about 240,000 clones, over 80% occurring once. The sequenced material came from peripheral blood. The sequence came from a human donor in a cohort sampled during active COVID-19.

In DNA, the CDR3 is TGTGCCACCAGCAGAGGGAGCCTAGCGGGGTCCTACGAGCAGTACTTC. It codes for CATSRGSLAGSYEQYF. The V call is TRBV15, the J call TRBJ2-7; TRBD2 matches at 9 bases. The germline V gene encodes CDR1 LNHNV and CDR2 YYDKDF (reference sequence). CDR3 size: 16 residues. J was trimmed by 1 base and V by 1 base; bases with no gene match: 5.